The 9 T cell receptor beta chains listed next were all sequenced from one sample in a study of T cells in Graves' hyperthyroidism and ophthalmopathy. The investigators amplified TCR beta CDR3 regions from RNA transcripts. During a first-round RT-PCR of the TCR CDR3, the HTBI primer set was used. One entry per CDR3 protein results from TCRdb running MiXCR on the multiplex PCR reads. The profile shows 530,000 or so distinct CDR3 sequences, about 43% of them singletons. Sequenced input: peripheral blood or thyroid tissue (not recorded which). All receptors derive from a woman aged 18-29 years with Graves' hyperthyroidism.

Many counts were recorded for this clonotype. V usage is TRBV13 and J usage is TRBJ2-2; the D is unclear. Germline loops: CDR1 PRHDT, CDR2 FYEKMQ (reference sequence). This CDR3 is built from 13 residues. V lost 5 bases and J 8 bases, leaving 12 bases between the germline ends. The DNA for the CDR3 is TGTGCCAGCAGCATTGCCGGCCCGGGGGAGCTGTTTTTT. This gives the protein CASSIAGPGELFF. The full variable domain, completed using reference TRBV13 and TRBJ2-2, is AAGVIQSPRHLIKEKRETATLKCYPIPRHDTVYWYQQGPGQDPQFLISFYEKMQSDKGSIPDRFSAQQFSDYHSELNMSSLELGDSALYFCASSIAGPGELFFGEGSRLTVL.

This clonotype was counted many times. This CDR3 reads CASSSRDRSGEYQETQYF. Here the CDR3 DNA reads TGTGCCAGCAGCTCAAGGGACCGCAGTGGGGAATACCAAGAGACCCAGTACTTC. This sequence joins TRBV7-2 and TRBJ2-5; perhaps D is TRBD1 or TRBD2 (5 bases each). This CDR3 contains 18 residues. Deletions cut 4 bases from V and 0 bases from J, with 21 bases between. Germline-derived CDR1 and CDR2 are SGHTA and FQGNSA.

The rearrangement joins TRBV12-3 or TRBV12-4 to TRBJ1-5, with D possibly being TRBD1 (5 bases). Trimming removed 5 bases from V and 0 bases from J, with 8 bases in between. The CDR3 loop spans 14 amino acids. In nucleotides, the CDR3 is TGTGCCAGCAGTGTTGGGACTAGCAATCAGCCCCAGCATTTT. Its protein product is CASSVGTSNQPQHF.

This clonotype was found many times. This chain links TRBV7-2 with TRBJ1-1; 7 nucleotides match TRBD1. Germline V gene sequence: CDR1 SGHTA, CDR2 FQGNSA. The CDR3 length is 12 residues. V dropped 11 bases and J dropped 8; count of bases not matched to a gene: 11. CDR3: CASQGGGTEAFF. The CDR3 nucleotides read TGTGCCTCTCAGGGAGGGGGCACGGAAGCTTTCTTT.

The chain carries TRBV10-3 and TRBJ1-2; D unclear. Trimming took 7 bases from V and 0 from J, leaving 9 bases between them. The CDR3 is made up of 13 amino acids. The germline CDR1 and CDR2 sequences are ENHRY and SYGVKD. CDR3 loop: CAIMRVANYGYTF. The CDR3 DNA is TGTGCCATCATGAGGGTAGCTAACTATGGCTACACCTTC.

This clonotype has a count of ten or more. This chain uses TRBV5-6 with TRBJ1-6; D not resolved. V was trimmed by 4 bases and J by 4 bases, leaving 9 bases between them. Germline V gene data show CDR1 as SGHDT and CDR2 as YYEEEE. The CDR3 loop spans 14 amino acids. The CDR3: CASSLDRYNSPLHF. The CDR3 bases are TGTGCCAGCAGCCTGGACCGGTATAATTCACCCCTCCACTTT.

The chain joins TRBV19 to TRBJ1-4; D not resolved. V shed 3 bases and J shed 11 bases, with 19 bases lying between them. This CDR3 region has 15 residues. CDR1 and CDR2 from the germline V gene are LNHDA and SQIVND (reference sequence). As DNA, the CDR3 is TGTGCCAGTAGTATGGCCTCAGGTGATATAGACAAACTGTTTTTT. Its protein is CASSMASGDIDKLFF.

The chain combines TRBV19 with TRBJ1-1; tentatively, D is TRBD1 (6 bases). The CDR3 totals 14 residues. V dropped 8 bases and J dropped 5 bases, with 18 bases sitting between them. CDR1 is LNHDA and CDR2 is SQIVND in the germline V gene (reference sequence). The CDR3, as DNA: TGTGCCAGTCGCCCGGGACAAAGGGCAACTGAAGCTTTCTTT. Its translation is CASRPGQRATEAFF. Full variable domain (outside the CDR3, taken from reference TRBV19 and TRBJ1-1): DGGITQSPKYLFRKEGQNVTLSCEQNLNHDAMYWYRQDPGQGLRLIYYSQIVNDFQKGDIAEGYSVSREKKESFPLTVTSAQKNPTAFYLCASRPGQRATEAFFGQGTRLTVV.

The table lists this clonotype with many counts. The chain has TRBV15 and TRBJ1-1; the D is unclear. Trimming stripped 3 bases from V and 1 base from J, with 3 bases between. Germline V gene lookup returns CDR1 LNHNV and CDR2 YYDKDF (reference sequence). CDR3 length: 12 residues. Written as DNA, the CDR3 is TGTGCCACCAGCAGGGCGAACACTGAAGCTTTCTTT. Its protein product is CATSRANTEAFF.